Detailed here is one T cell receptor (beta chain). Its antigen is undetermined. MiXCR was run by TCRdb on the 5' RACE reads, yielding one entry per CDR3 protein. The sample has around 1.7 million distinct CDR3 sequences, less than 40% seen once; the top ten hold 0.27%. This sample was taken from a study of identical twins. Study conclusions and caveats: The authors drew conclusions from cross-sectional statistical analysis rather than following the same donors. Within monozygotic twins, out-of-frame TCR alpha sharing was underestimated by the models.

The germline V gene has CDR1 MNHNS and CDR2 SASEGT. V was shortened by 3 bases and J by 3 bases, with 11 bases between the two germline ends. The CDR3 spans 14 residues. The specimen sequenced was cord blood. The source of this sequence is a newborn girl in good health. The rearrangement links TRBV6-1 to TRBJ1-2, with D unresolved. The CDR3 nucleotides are TGTGCCAGCAGTGAGCCAGGCAAACACTATGGCTACACCTTC. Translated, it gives CASSEPGKHYGYTF.